Reported below is one T cell receptor (beta chain). TCRdb redid the calling of the RT-PCR reads with MiXCR, one entry per CDR3 protein. This table has approximately 150,000 distinct CDR3 sequences, about two fifths appearing once. This specimen belongs to a study of patients and donors after allogeneic stem cell transplantation. The germline V gene has CDR1 LGHNA and CDR2 YNFKEQ. The junction had 8 bases not matched to a gene; V was cut back by 1 base and J by 0 bases. This CDR3 comprises 17 residues. The sequencing input was blood, either unsorted or a sorted T cell fraction (not recorded which). This clonotype was sampled from a human donor who was either an allogeneic HSCT recipient or a stem cell or donor lymphocyte infusion donor (not recorded which). It is not recorded whose cells these are; they may come from a transplant donor. J is TRBJ1-1 and V is TRBV4-2, with 7 bases lining up with TRBD1. CDR3 region: CASSQVPGQLMNTEAFF. The DNA for the CDR3 is TGTGCCAGCAGCCAAGTCCCGGGACAGCTCATGAACACTGAAGCTTTCTTT.